One sample yielded the 11 T cell receptor beta chains listed below, sequenced in a study of cytomegalovirus exposure and HLA in healthy donors. The PCR contained 60 Vbeta and 13 Jbeta primers. Using immunoSEQ multiplex PCR, the repertoire was profiled, and TCRdb retains in-frame clones only, with some absent. The profile covers approximately 140,000 clones, with 78% appearing a single time and around 1.8% taken by the ten largest. Sequenced input: PBMCs. The receptors were gathered from a woman aged 40-49 years in good health and CMV-seronegative.

The rearrangement joins TRBV7-7 to TRBJ2-2, with 10 positions matching TRBD1. The CDR3 length is 18 residues. The germline V gene encodes CDR1 SSHAT and CDR2 FNYEAQ (reference sequence). V shed 5 bases and J 2 bases; nucleotides not matched to a gene: 11. Here the CDR3 reads CASSPRVTTGGNTGELFF. The CDR3 coding sequence is TGTGCCAGCAGCCCGAGAGTCACGACAGGGGGCAACACCGGGGAGCTGTTTTTT.

This clone was counted a few times. The chain combines TRBV4-2 with TRBJ2-7; 11 nucleotides line up with TRBD1. CDR1 and CDR2 from the germline V gene are LGHNA and YNFKEQ. V shed 3 bases, J shed 4 bases, and the junction held 11 bases outside the gene matches. This CDR3 is built from 17 residues. In DNA, the CDR3 is TGTGCCAGCAGCCAGTCCGGGACAGGGGGTAACACGTACGAGCAGTACTTC. Its translation: CASSQSGTGGNTYEQYF.

The chain employs TRBV5-1 and TRBJ1-1; 8 positions agree with TRBD1. The germline V gene encodes CDR1 SGHRS and CDR2 YFSETQ. CDR3 length: 14 residues. Trimming at V came to 5 bases and at J to 3 bases, leaving 6 bases not matched to a gene. The CDR3 protein is CASRSTGADTEAFF. The CDR3 DNA reads TGCGCCAGCAGGTCGACAGGGGCGGACACTGAAGCTTTCTTT.

This chain connects TRBV2 to TRBJ2-3; D is uncertain. There are 13 residues in the CDR3. Germline V lookup: CDR1 SNHLY, CDR2 FYNNEI. The V gene lost 7 bases and the J gene lost 2 bases, with 10 bases spanning the gap. The CDR3 DNA is TGTGCCAGCACACAGTCTTTCACAGATACGCAGTATTTT. It translates to CASTQSFTDTQYF.

On this clone: This same CDR3 is encoded by further DNA sequences in the sample. This chain's CDR3 is CASGEAGGYEQYF. In DNA form, the CDR3 reads TGTGCCAGCGGAGAGGCAGGGGGCTACGAGCAGTACTTC. The rearrangement links TRBV2 to TRBJ2-7; the match to TRBD1 covers 7 bases. Germline CDR1 and CDR2: SNHLY and FYNNEI. This CDR3 region has 13 residues. Trimming took 8 bases from V and 3 from J; bases not matched to a gene: 7.

In this sample, this clone turned up a few times. The gene calls are TRBV29-1 and TRBJ1-2, with 8 positions matching TRBD1. V was pared by 8 bases and J by 2 bases, with 4 bases of the junction left unmatched. Germline V CDR1 and CDR2: SQVTM, ANQGSEA. The CDR3 consists of 12 residues. CDR3 nucleotide sequence: TGCAGCTTCCGGGACAGGAACTATGGCTACACCTTC. Amino acid sequence: CSFRDRNYGYTF. Looking up the rest from reference TRBV29-1 and TRBJ1-2 gives the full variable domain: SAVISQKPSRDICQRGTSLTIQCQVDSQVTMMFWYRQQPGQSLTLIATANQGSEATYESGFVIDKFPISRPNLTFSTLTVSNMSPEDSSIYLCSFRDRNYGYTFGSGTRLTVV.

Concerning this clone itself: Other nucleotide sequences in the sample specify the same CDR3. This sequence joins TRBV6-1 and TRBJ2-5; 10 bases align to TRBD1. CDR1 MNHNS and CDR2 SASEGT come from the germline V gene. This CDR3 has 17 amino acids. The V and J ends lost 2 bases and 5 bases, in that order; junction bases with no gene match: 11. The CDR3 nucleotides are TGTGCCAGCAGTGAACGGTTGGGGGGACAGGGGCAGGAGACCCAGTACTTC. Encoded protein: CASSERLGGQGQETQYF.

V is TRBV28 and J is TRBJ2-7, with TRBD2 as a possible D gene (6 bases). V shed 5 bases and J shed 7 bases, with 24 bases lying between them. Per the germline V gene, CDR1 is MDHEN and CDR2 is SYDVKM. There are 16 residues in the CDR3. The CDR3 nucleotides read TGTGCCAGCAGTAGTGTAGCGGTTCCGTATAATGCAGAGCAGTACTTC. It encodes CASSSVAVPYNAEQYF.

J is TRBJ2-5 and V is TRBV5-1; 8 positions match TRBD1. J was trimmed by 2 bases and V by 6 bases; bases with no gene match: 3. CDR1 is SGHRS, CDR2 YFSETQ, per germline. CDR3 length: 13 amino acids. CDR3: CASNGQGQETQYF. In nucleotides, the CDR3 is TGCGCCAGCAACGGACAGGGACAAGAGACCCAGTACTTC. The variable domain in full, with the rest retrieved from reference TRBV5-1 and TRBJ2-5, is KAGVTQTPRYLIKTRGQQVTLSCSPISGHRSVSWYQQTPGQGLQFLFEYFSETQRNKGNFPGRFSGRQFSNSRSEMNVSTLELGDSALYLCASNGQGQETQYFGPGTRLLVL.

CDR3 in DNA: TGTGCCAGTAGTATTTTTCCCGGGACAGCTGATCAGCCCCAGCATTTT. Amino acid sequence: CASSIFPGTADQPQHF. This chain joins TRBV19 and TRBJ1-5; TRBD1 matches at 7 bases. Germline lookup yields CDR1 LNHDA and CDR2 SQIVND (reference sequence). V dropped 3 bases and J dropped 5; count of bases not matched to a gene: 10. The CDR3 extends over 16 amino acids.

This clone was seen only once. J is TRBJ1-1 and V is TRBV27; D is ambiguous. The CDR3 is 14 residues long. V lost 3 bases and J lost 4, with 12 bases in between. Per germline, CDR1 MNHEY and CDR2 SMNVEV (reference sequence). This CDR3 is CASSLGALGTEAFF. CDR3 nucleotides: TGTGCCAGCAGTTTGGGAGCTCTGGGCACTGAAGCTTTCTTT.